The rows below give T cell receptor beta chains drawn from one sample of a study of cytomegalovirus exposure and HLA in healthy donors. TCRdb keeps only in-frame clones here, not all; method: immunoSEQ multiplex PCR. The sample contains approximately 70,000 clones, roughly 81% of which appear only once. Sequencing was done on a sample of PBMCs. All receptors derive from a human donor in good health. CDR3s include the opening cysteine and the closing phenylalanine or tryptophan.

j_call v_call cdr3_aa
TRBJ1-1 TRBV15 CATSEGASGNTEAFF
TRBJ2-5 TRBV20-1 CSGQDQETQYF
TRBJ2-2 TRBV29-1 CSDSGLCLAGELFF
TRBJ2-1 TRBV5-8 CASSRDRGYNEQFF
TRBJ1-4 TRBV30 CAWSVGQGRKLFF
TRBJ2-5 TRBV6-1 CASSGGTTPGETQYF
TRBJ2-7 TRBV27 CASSLAGSSYEQYF
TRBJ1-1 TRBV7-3 CASSPSPTNTEAFF
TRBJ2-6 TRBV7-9 CAGAQGSGANVLTF
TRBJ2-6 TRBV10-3 CAISESTTSSSGANVLTF
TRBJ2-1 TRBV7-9 CASSSRDRGHNEQFF
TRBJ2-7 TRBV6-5 CASSYSKRGRGYEQYF
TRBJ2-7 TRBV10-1 CASSESTSVAYEQYF
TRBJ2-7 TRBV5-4 CASSPGTSAVREQYF
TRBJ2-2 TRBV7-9 CASSLLAGVTGELFF
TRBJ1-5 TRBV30 CAWSRSNQPQHF
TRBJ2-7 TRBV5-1 CASLGQPGDNSYEQYF
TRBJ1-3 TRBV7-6 CASSTPTVSSGNTIYF
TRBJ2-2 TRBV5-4 CASSLGLNTGELFF
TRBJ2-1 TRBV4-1 CASSQYHPGQGYNEQFF
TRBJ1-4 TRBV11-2 CASSLGWTDEKLFF
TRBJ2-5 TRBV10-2 CASNRGQGGETQYF
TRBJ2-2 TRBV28 CASSLRGGWTGELFF
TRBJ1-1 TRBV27 CASSLSPGKNTEAFF
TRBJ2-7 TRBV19 CASTTGQGFTYEQYF
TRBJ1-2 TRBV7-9 CASSLVTDRGYGYTF
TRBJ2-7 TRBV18 CASSPRDRGYEQYF
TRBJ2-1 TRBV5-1 CASSLNGGGEQFF
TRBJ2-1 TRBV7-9 CASSFGTGLAEQFF
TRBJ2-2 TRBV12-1 CASSLGQGNTGELFF
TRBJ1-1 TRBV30 CAWSVKGQGAEAFF
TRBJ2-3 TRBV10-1 CASSPVLTGKTDTQYF